What follows are 15 T cell receptor beta chains derived from one specimen sequenced in a study of blood T cell repertoires in COVID-19. Produced via immunoSEQ multiplex PCR; TCRdb's table is partial and in-frame only. Of about 270,000 clones in the sample, about 90% are singletons; the top ten hold about 4%. The source material was PBMCs or T cells enriched from blood (not recorded which). Receptor source: a woman aged 25-40 years with acute COVID-19.

About this clone: At one of its ends the junction is not consistent with the germline gene, which may arise from a read error. The chain links TRBV28 to TRBJ2-1; 9 bases are a match to TRBD2. The length of the CDR3 is 15 residues. CDR1 MDHEN and CDR2 SYDVKM come from the germline V gene. The CDR3 reads CASSSGTSSNNEQFF. CDR3 nucleotide sequence: TGTGCCAGCAGTTCCGGGACTAGCTCCAACAATGAGCAGTTCTTC.

The sample holds a few counts of this clone. This chain uses TRBV5-5 with TRBJ1-2; 8 positions match TRBD1. This CDR3 is built from 15 residues. CDR1 is SGHKS, CDR2 YYEKEE, per germline (reference sequence). Germline trimming cut 4 bases from V and 4 bases from J; bases unmatched to any gene: 9. The CDR3 coding sequence is TGTGCCAGCAGCACCAGACAGGGGCAAACCTATGGCTACACCTTC. Translating gives CASSTRQGQTYGYTF. Full variable domain (missing parts from reference TRBV5-5 and TRBJ1-2): DAGVTQSPTHLIKTRGQQVTLRCSPISGHKSVSWYQQVLGQGPQFIFQYYEKEERGRGNFPDRFSARQFPNYSSELNVNALLLGDSALYLCASSTRQGQTYGYTFGSGTRLTVV.

J is TRBJ1-5 and V is TRBV28; D remains ambiguous. The V gene's germline CDR1 is MDHEN and CDR2 SYDVKM. This CDR3 is 12 amino acids long. V was pared by 8 bases and J by 2 bases, with 7 bases between. In DNA form, the CDR3 reads TGTGCCAGCTGCGGGGGCAATCAGCCCCAGCATTTT. Its protein product is CASCGGNQPQHF.

J is TRBJ2-3 and V is TRBV2; D is possibly TRBD2 (5 bases). The CDR3 loop spans 14 amino acids. CDR1 is SNHLY and CDR2 is FYNNEI in the germline V gene. V was shortened by 7 bases and J by 5 bases, with 16 bases between the two germline ends. The CDR3 DNA is TGTGCCAGCATCGGTAGCGAGATGGTAGATACGCAGTATTTT. Protein sequence: CASIGSEMVDTQYF.

The rearrangement links TRBV6-2 or TRBV6-3 to TRBJ2-3; weak D call: TRBD2 (5 bases). Trimming shortened V by 1 base and J by 0 bases, and 8 bases separated the two germline ends. Per germline, CDR1 MNHEY and CDR2 SVGEGT. This CDR3 has 15 residues. CDR3 amino acids: CASSYFSGSTDTQYF. CDR3 sequence (DNA): TGTGCCAGCAGTTACTTCTCGGGAAGCACAGATACGCAGTATTTT.

This clone has a handful of counts. V and J are TRBV11-3 and TRBJ1-1; D call uncertain. V dropped 5 bases and J dropped 2 bases, with 9 bases sitting between them. In germline, CDR1 is SGHNT, CDR2 YENEEA. The CDR3 loop spans 13 amino acids. The CDR3 sequence: CASSPNSNTEAFF. In DNA form, the CDR3 reads TGTGCCAGCAGCCCGAACAGTAACACTGAAGCTTTCTTT. Looking up the rest from reference TRBV11-3 and TRBJ1-1 gives the full variable domain: EAGVVQSPRYKIIEKKQPVAFWCNPISGHNTLYWYLQNLGQGPELLIRYENEEAVDDSQLPKDRFSAERLKGVDSTLKIQPAELGDSAVYLCASSPNSNTEAFFGQGTRLTVV.

V usage is TRBV2 and J usage is TRBJ2-7; 10 bases fit TRBD2. Trimming cost V 2 bases and J 6 bases; bases outside gene matches: 7. The CDR3 extends over 15 amino acids. CDR1 is SNHLY and CDR2 is FYNNEI in the germline V gene. CDR3 sequence reads: CASSEYASGSVEQYF. In nucleotides, the CDR3 is TGTGCCAGCAGTGAATATGCTAGCGGGAGTGTCGAGCAGTACTTC.

Only one count was recorded for this clone. V gene TRBV7-2 combines with J gene TRBJ2-1; TRBD2 matches at 12 bases. The V gene end was trimmed by 6 bases and the J gene end by 10 bases; junction bases not matched to a gene: 10. Germline V gene sequence: CDR1 SGHTA, CDR2 FQGNSA. The CDR3 is 15 residues long. CDR3 sequence: CASSQTSGSAGEQFF. Written as DNA, the CDR3 is TGTGCCAGCAGTCAGACTAGCGGGAGCGCGGGGGAGCAGTTCTTC.

This chain uses TRBV27 with TRBJ2-1, with 7 bases identical to TRBD1. This CDR3 is 15 amino acids long. CDR1 is MNHEY, CDR2 SMNVEV, per germline (reference sequence). V shed 5 bases and J 3 bases; nucleotides not matched to a gene: 7. The CDR3 sequence: CASSPRTGFYNEQFF. The CDR3 DNA sequence: TGTGCCAGCAGTCCTAGGACAGGATTCTACAATGAGCAGTTCTTC.

V gene TRBV29-1 combines with J gene TRBJ2-2; D might be TRBD2 (6 bases). V shed 4 bases and J shed 0 bases, with 9 bases lying between them. The germline gives CDR1 SQVTM, CDR2 ANQGSEA. CDR3 length equals 14 residues. The CDR3 sequence is CSVVGGTNTGELFF. CDR3 in DNA: TGCAGCGTTGTCGGGGGTACGAACACCGGGGAGCTGTTTTTT.

V usage is TRBV5-1 and J usage is TRBJ1-5; D might be TRBD1 (6 bases). The ends were cut back, 4 bases at V and 2 bases at J, with 7 bases in the middle. CDR1 is SGHRS, CDR2 YFSETQ, per germline. This CDR3 spans 13 amino acids. CDR3 DNA: TGCGCCAGCAGCGCAGGGGGCAATCAGCCCCAGCATTTT. Amino acids: CASSAGGNQPQHF.

The chain couples TRBV4-1 to TRBJ1-1, with 7 bases aligning to TRBD1. This CDR3 region has 14 residues. With V trimmed by 4 bases and J by 4 bases, 6 bases remained unmatched. Germline-derived CDR1 and CDR2 are MGHRA and YSYEKL. CDR3 region: CASSPTTGSTEAFF. As DNA, the CDR3 is TGCGCCAGCAGCCCGACGACAGGGAGCACTGAAGCTTTCTTT.

This chain links TRBV19 with TRBJ2-1, with 7 bases identical to TRBD2. The V gene's germline CDR1 is LNHDA and CDR2 SQIVND (reference sequence). Trimming took 1 base from V and 0 from J; bases not matched to a gene: 6. The length of the CDR3 is 17 residues. CDR3 protein: CASSIGGSFISYNEQFF. The CDR3 nucleotides are TGTGCCAGTAGTATAGGCGGGAGTTTTATCTCCTACAATGAGCAGTTCTTC.

The chain has TRBV29-1 and TRBJ2-1, with a tentative D call TRBD1 (6 bases). Germline-derived CDR1 and CDR2 are SQVTM and ANQGSEA. The CDR3 extends over 13 amino acids. V lost 7 bases and J 4 bases, leaving 14 bases between the germline ends. Written as DNA, the CDR3 is TGCAGCGACGTGGGGACAAGATACAATGAGCAGTTCTTC. This sequence encodes CSDVGTRYNEQFF.

V usage is TRBV11-2 and J usage is TRBJ1-1; 8 bases agree with TRBD1. V lost 3 bases and J lost 3; bases outside the gene matches: 9. The CDR3 has 16 amino acids. Germline assignment: CDR1 SGHAT and CDR2 FQNNGV. This CDR3 is CASSFIRDRRYTEAFF. The DNA of the CDR3 is TGTGCCAGCAGCTTCATTAGGGACAGGCGATACACTGAAGCTTTCTTT.